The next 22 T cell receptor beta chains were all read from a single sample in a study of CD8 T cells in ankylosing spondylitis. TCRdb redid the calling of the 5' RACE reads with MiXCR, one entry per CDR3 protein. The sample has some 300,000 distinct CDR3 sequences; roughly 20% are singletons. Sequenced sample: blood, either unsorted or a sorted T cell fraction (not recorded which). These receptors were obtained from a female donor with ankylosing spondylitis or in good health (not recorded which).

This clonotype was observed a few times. The CDR3 DNA reads TGTGCCACCAGTGATCCCTCAGGGGGCCTGGGTAATGAGCAGTTCTTC. Translated, it gives CATSDPSGGLGNEQFF. The rearrangement uses TRBV24-1 and TRBJ2-1; 8 positions agree with TRBD1. After removal of 3 bases from V and 7 bases from J, the junction contained 10 bases not matched to a gene. The CDR3 extends over 16 amino acids. Per the germline V gene, CDR1 is KGHDR and CDR2 is SFDVKD.

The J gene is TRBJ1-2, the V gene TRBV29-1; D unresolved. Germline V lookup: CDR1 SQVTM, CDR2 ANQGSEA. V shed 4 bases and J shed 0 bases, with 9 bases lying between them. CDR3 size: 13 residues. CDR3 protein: CSVGSRANYGYTF. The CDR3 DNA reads TGCAGCGTTGGTAGTAGAGCTAACTATGGCTACACCTTC.

This CDR3 reads CASSSLVGVNTEAFF. The CDR3 coding sequence is TGCGCCAGCAGCTCCCTCGTAGGGGTGAACACTGAAGCTTTCTTT. V is TRBV4-3 and J is TRBJ1-1; D is perhaps TRBD1 (5 bases). V gave up 5 bases and J gave up 0 bases, with 13 bases separating them. The germline V gene encodes CDR1 LGHNA and CDR2 YSLEER. The CDR3 runs to 15 residues.

The CDR3 reads CAISGYGGQVPYEQYF. CDR3 bases: TGTGCCATCAGCGGGTATGGGGGACAGGTCCCCTACGAGCAGTACTTC. This sequence joins TRBV10-3 and TRBJ2-7; 8 bases agree with TRBD1. The V and J ends lost 6 bases and 2 bases, in that order; junction bases with no gene match: 12. The CDR3 extends over 16 amino acids. Germline CDR1 is ENHRY and CDR2 is SYGVKD.

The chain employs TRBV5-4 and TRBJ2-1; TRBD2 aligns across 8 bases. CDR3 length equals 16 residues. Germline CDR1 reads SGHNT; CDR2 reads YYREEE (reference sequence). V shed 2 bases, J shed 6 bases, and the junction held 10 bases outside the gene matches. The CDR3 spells CASSFRAGVRANEQFF. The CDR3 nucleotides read TGTGCCAGCAGCTTCAGAGCGGGAGTACGGGCCAATGAGCAGTTCTTC.

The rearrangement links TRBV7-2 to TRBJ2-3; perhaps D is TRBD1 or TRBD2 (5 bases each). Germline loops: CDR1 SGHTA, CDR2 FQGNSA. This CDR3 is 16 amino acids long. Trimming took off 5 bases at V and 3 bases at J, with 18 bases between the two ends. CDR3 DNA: TGTGCCAGCAGCCCCGCGGCTAGCAGGGCGACAGATACGCAGTATTTT. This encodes CASSPAASRATDTQYF.

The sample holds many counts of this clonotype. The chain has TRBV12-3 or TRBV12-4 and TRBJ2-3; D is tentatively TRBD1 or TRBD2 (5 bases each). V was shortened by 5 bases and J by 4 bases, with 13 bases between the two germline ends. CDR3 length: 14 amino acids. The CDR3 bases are TGTGCCAGCAGTCCTCAAGGGACCCCAGATACGCAGTATTTT. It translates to CASSPQGTPDTQYF.

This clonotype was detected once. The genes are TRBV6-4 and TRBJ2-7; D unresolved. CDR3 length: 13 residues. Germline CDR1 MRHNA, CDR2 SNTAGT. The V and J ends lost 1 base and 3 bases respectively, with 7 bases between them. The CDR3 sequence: CASSDWRIYEQYF. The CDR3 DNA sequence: TGTGCCAGCAGTGACTGGCGGATCTACGAGCAGTACTTC.

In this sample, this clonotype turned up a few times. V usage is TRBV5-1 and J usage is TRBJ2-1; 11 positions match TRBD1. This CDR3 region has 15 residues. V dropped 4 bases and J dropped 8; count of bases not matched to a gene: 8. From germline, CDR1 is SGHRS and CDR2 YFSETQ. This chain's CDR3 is CASSLGTGGRDEQFF. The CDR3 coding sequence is TGCGCCAGCAGCCTCGGGACAGGGGGGAGGGATGAGCAGTTCTTC.

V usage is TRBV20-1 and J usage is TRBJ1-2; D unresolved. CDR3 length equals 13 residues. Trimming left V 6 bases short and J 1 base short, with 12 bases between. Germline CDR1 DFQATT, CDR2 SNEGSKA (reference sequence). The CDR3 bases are TGCAGTGCCCCTCTGGACGTTAACTATGGCTACACCTTC. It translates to CSAPLDVNYGYTF.

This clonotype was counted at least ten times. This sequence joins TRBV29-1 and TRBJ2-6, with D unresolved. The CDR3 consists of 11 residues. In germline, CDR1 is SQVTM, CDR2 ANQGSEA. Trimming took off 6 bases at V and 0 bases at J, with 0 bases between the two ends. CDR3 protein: CSVSGANVLTF. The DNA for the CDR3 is TGCAGCGTCTCTGGGGCCAACGTCCTGACTTTC.

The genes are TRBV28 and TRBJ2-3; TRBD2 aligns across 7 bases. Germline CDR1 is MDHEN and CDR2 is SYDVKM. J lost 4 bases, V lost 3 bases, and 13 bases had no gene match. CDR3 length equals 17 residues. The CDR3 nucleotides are TGTGCCAGCAGTTTCCTCGTACGCGGGAGCTCGGCAGATACGCAGTATTTT. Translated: CASSFLVRGSSADTQYF.

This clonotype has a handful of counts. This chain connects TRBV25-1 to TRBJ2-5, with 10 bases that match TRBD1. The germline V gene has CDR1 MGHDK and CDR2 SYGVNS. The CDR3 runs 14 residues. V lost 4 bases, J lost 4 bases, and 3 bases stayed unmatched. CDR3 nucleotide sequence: TGTGCCAGCAGTGGACAGGGGGCGGCAGAGACCCAGTACTTC. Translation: CASSGQGAAETQYF. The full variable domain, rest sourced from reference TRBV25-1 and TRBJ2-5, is EADIYQTPRYLVIGTGKKITLECSQTMGHDKMYWYQQDPGMELHLIHYSYGVNSTEKGDLSSESTVSRIRTEHFPLTLESARPSHTSQYLCASSGQGAAETQYFGPGTRLLVL.

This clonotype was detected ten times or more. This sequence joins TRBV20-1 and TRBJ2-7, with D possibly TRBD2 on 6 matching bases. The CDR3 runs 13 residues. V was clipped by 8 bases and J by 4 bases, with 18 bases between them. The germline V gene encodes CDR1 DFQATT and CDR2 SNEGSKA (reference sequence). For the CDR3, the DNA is TGCAGTACCTTTGGGCGGGATGAGTACGAGCAGTACTTC. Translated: CSTFGRDEYEQYF.

The CDR3 DNA sequence: TGCGCCAGCAGTGACATAGCGGGAGAGGGCACAGATACGCAGTATTTT. Its protein is CASSDIAGEGTDTQYF. The rearrangement uses TRBV10-1 and TRBJ2-3, with 9 bases matching TRBD2. Germline CDR1 is WNHNN and CDR2 is SYGVQD (reference sequence). The J segment lost 1 base and the V segment lost 3 bases, leaving 5 bases of the junction unmatched. This CDR3 region has 16 residues.

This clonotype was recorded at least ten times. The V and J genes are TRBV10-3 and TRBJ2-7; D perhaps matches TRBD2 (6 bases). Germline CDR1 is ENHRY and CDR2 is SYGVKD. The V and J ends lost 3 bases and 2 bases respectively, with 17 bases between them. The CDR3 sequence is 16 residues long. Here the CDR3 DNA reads TGTGCCATCAGTGATCTCGCGGGAAGGATCGCCTACGAGCAGTACTTC. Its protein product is CAISDLAGRIAYEQYF.

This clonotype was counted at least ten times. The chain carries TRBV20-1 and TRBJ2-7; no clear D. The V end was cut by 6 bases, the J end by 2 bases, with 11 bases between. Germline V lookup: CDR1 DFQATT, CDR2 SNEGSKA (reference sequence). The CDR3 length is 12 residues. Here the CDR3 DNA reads TGCAGTGCCCCGAGTTCCGCCTACGAGCAGTACTTC. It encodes CSAPSSAYEQYF.

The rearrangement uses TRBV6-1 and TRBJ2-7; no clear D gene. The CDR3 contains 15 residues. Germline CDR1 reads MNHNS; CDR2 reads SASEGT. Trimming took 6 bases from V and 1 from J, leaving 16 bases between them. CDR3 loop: CASSPTQAASYEQYF. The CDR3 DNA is TGTGCCAGCAGCCCTACCCAAGCAGCGTCCTACGAGCAGTACTTC.

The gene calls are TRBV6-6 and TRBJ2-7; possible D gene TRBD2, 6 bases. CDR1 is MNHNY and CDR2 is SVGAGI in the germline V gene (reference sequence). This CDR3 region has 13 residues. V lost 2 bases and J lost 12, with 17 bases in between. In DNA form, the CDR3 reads TGTGCCAGCAGTTACGCCGGGACTCTCCCGGGGTACTTC. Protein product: CASSYAGTLPGYF.

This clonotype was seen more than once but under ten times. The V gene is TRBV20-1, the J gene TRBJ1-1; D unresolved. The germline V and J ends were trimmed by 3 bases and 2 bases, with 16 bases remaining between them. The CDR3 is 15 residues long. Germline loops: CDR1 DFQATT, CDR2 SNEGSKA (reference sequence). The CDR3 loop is CSASPFPLGNTEAFF. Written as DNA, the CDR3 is TGCAGTGCTAGTCCATTTCCCCTGGGAAACACTGAAGCTTTCTTT.

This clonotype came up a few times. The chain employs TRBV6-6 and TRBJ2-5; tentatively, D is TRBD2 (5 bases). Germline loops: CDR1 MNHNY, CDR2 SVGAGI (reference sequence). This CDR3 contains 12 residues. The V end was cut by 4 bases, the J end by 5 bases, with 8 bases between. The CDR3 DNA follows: TGTGCCAGCAGTTCTAGCCGTGAGACCCAGTACTTC. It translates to CASSSSRETQYF.

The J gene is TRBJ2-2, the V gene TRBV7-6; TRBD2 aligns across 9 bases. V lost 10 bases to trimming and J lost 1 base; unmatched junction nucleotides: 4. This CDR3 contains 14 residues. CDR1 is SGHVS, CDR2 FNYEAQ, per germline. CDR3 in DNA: TGTGCCACCCAACTAGCGGGGAACACCGGGGAGCTGTTTTTT. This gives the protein CATQLAGNTGELFF.